The 5 T cell receptor beta chains given below trace back to one sample, sequenced in a study of T cell clonality in common variable immunodeficiency. Method: immunoSEQ multiplex PCR; TCRdb's copy keeps in-frame clones and lacks some. This set yields tens of thousands of clones and no singletons; the top ten hold 3.1%. Study observations and caveats: In common variable immunodeficiency, TCR beta chains reportedly carried fewer deletions and N-nucleotide insertions.

Their cognate antigens are unknown. Material for sequencing was peripheral blood mononuclear cells. These receptor sequences come from a human donor with common variable immunodeficiency.

On this clone: The CDR3 extends 3 residues past the end of the read, so its final part is completed from the germline J gene. This chain links TRBV30 with TRBJ2-5; 10 positions agree with TRBD2. The CDR3 runs to 17 residues. Losses at the gene ends were 4 bases for V and 7 bases for J; bases not matched to a gene: 18. The germline CDR1 and CDR2 sequences are GTSNPN and SVGIG (reference sequence). CDR3 amino acids: CAWTVGIAGGRRGTQYF. CDR3 DNA, as far as it was read: TGTGCCTGGACCGTAGGAATAGCGGGGGGCCGCCGGGGGACC.

This clone occurred a few times. The CDR3 end lies 3 residues beyond the end of the read and is filled in from the germline J gene. The rearrangement joins TRBV30 to TRBJ1-6; D perhaps matches TRBD1 (6 bases). CDR1 is GTSNPN and CDR2 is SVGIG in the germline V gene (reference sequence). The CDR3 extends over 13 amino acids. The germline V and J ends were trimmed by 3 bases and 7 bases, with 10 bases remaining between them. CDR3 sequence: CAWRDSYNSPLHF. The CDR3 bases that were read are TGTGCCTGGAGGGACAGCTACAATTCACCC.

This clone was found many times. Read sequence stops 3 residues before the CDR3 end, and the germline J gene provides the missing end. The chain links TRBV7-2 to TRBJ2-3; D is ambiguous. Trimming removed 1 base at V and 1 base at J, with 6 bases between. The CDR3 is made up of 14 amino acids. The germline gives CDR1 SGHTA, CDR2 FQGNSA. The CDR3 protein is CASSLEGRTDTQYF. CDR3 bases read: TGTGCCAGCAGCTTAGAGGGTCGCACAGATACG. Filled out from reference TRBV7-2 and TRBJ2-3, the complete variable domain reads GAGVSQSPSNKVTEKGKDVELRCDPISGHTALYWYRQSLGQGLEFLIYFQGNSAPDKSGLPSDRFSAERTGGSVSTLTIQRTQQEDSAVYLCASSLEGRTDTQYFGPGTRLTVL.

This clone appeared a few times. The CDR3 is cut off 3 residues early in the read; its end comes from the germline J gene. The chain employs TRBV2 and TRBJ2-1, with 12 bases identical to TRBD2. This CDR3 comprises 14 residues. CDR1 and CDR2 from the germline V gene are SNHLY and FYNNEI. J lost 4 bases, V lost 7 bases, and 2 bases had no gene match. The CDR3 sequence: CASTLAGGYNEQFF. The CDR3 bases that were read are TGTGCCAGCACCCTAGCGGGGGGGTACAATGAG.

Remarks on this clone: The read ends 3 residues before the CDR3 terminus; that terminus is restored from the germline J gene. This chain uses TRBV19 with TRBJ1-5; possibly TRBD1 for D (6 bases). The CDR3 sequence is 16 residues long. In germline, CDR1 is LNHDA, CDR2 SQIVND (reference sequence). V lost 4 bases and J 4 bases, leaving 17 bases between the germline ends. The sequenced part of the CDR3 DNA is TGTGCCAGTAGTAAGGGCCGCGGGGGCGTTAATCAGCCC. This translates into CASSKGRGGVNQP. The complete CDR3 sequence is CASSKGRGGVNQPQHF.